Each of the 25 T cell receptor beta chains below was sequenced from the same sample in a study of CD8 T cells in ankylosing spondylitis. TCRdb used MiXCR to reprocess the 5' RACE reads, holding one entry per CDR3 protein. The repertoire holds under 200,000 distinct CDR3 sequences, with around 9.6% as singletons. Sequenced sample: blood, either unsorted or a sorted T cell fraction (not recorded which). The source of these receptors is a female donor with ankylosing spondylitis or in good health (not recorded which).

This chain connects TRBV5-6 to TRBJ2-7, with D possibly matching TRBD2 (6 bases). Trimming left V 0 bases short and J 2 bases short, with 6 bases between. CDR3 length: 13 residues. Germline CDR1 SGHDT, CDR2 YYEEEE. CDR3 DNA sequence: TGTGCCAGCAGCTTGGGGACTACCTACGAGCAGTACTTC. This translates into CASSLGTTYEQYF.

This clonotype was seen repeatedly, ten times or more. This rearrangement joins TRBV29-1 to TRBJ1-2, with TRBD1 as a possible D gene (5 bases). Germline CDR1 and CDR2: SQVTM and ANQGSEA. V lost 4 bases and J lost 6, with 18 bases in between. The CDR3 is 14 amino acids. The CDR3 nucleotides read TGCAGCGTTGTGGCTGGGGGGGGACCTGATGGCTACACCTTC. It yields the protein CSVVAGGGPDGYTF. Complete variable domain (other parts from reference TRBV29-1 and TRBJ1-2): SAVISQKPSRDICQRGTSLTIQCQVDSQVTMMFWYRQQPGQSLTLIATANQGSEATYESGFVIDKFPISRPNLTFSTLTVSNMSPEDSSIYLCSVVAGGGPDGYTFGSGTRLTVV.

V is TRBV27 and J is TRBJ2-7; 7 bases fit TRBD1. The CDR3 runs to 14 residues. CDR1 and CDR2 (germline): MNHEY, SMNVEV (reference sequence). J gave up 0 bases and V 6 bases, and 5 bases lay outside the gene matches. The CDR3 protein is CASSEGTVSYEQYF. CDR3 DNA sequence: TGTGCCAGCAGCGAGGGGACAGTCTCCTACGAGCAGTACTTC.

V gene TRBV7-9 combines with J gene TRBJ2-1; tentatively, D is TRBD2 (5 bases). The CDR3 consists of 16 residues. CDR1 is SEHNR, CDR2 FQNEAQ, per germline (reference sequence). The germline V and J ends were trimmed by 5 bases and 7 bases, with 21 bases remaining between them. The DNA for the CDR3 is TGTGCCAGCAGCGGCCCGGGGAGCGGCCCTAAGAATGAGCAGTTCTTC. Translation gives CASSGPGSGPKNEQFF.

J is TRBJ2-2 and V is TRBV4-2; D remains unclear. This CDR3 comprises 15 residues. CDR1 is LGHNA and CDR2 is YNFKEQ in the germline V gene. V lost 1 base and J lost 3, with 9 bases in between. The CDR3 DNA sequence: TGTGCCAGCAGCCAAGCGTACTTTTACACCGGGGAGCTGTTTTTT. Residues: CASSQAYFYTGELFF.

The genes are TRBV15 and TRBJ2-1; D gene unclear. Per the germline V gene, CDR1 is LNHNV and CDR2 is YYDKDF (reference sequence). V was clipped by 0 bases and J by 2 bases, with 11 bases between them. The CDR3 loop spans 16 amino acids. CDR3 nucleotide sequence: TGTGCCACCAGCAGAGATCCGTTCAGGACCTACAATGAGCAGTTCTTC. It yields the protein CATSRDPFRTYNEQFF.

This clonotype showed up just a few times. The J gene is TRBJ2-1, the V gene TRBV30, with D perhaps TRBD2 (6 bases). The germline V and J ends were trimmed by 8 bases and 4 bases, with 15 bases remaining between them. This CDR3 comprises 13 residues. Germline loops: CDR1 GTSNPN, CDR2 SVGIG (reference sequence). The CDR3 bases are TGTGCCCGGCGGGACGATCCTTACAATGAGCAGTTCTTC. It codes for CARRDDPYNEQFF. The full variable domain, completed using reference TRBV30 and TRBJ2-1, is SQTIHQWPATLVQPVGSPLSLECTVEGTSNPNLYWYRQAAGRGLQLLFYSVGIGQISSEVPQNLSASRPQDRQFILSSKKLLLSDSGFYLCARRDDPYNEQFFGPGTRLTVL.

This clonotype was recorded a few times. The V and J genes are TRBV5-4 and TRBJ2-6; perhaps TRBD1 as D (6 bases). Germline CDR1 reads SGHNT; CDR2 reads YYREEE (reference sequence). V was pared by 5 bases and J by 4 bases, with 10 bases between. CDR3 size: 14 residues. The CDR3 sequence is CASRGHSGANVLTF. The CDR3 DNA reads as TGTGCCAGCAGGGGACATTCGGGGGCCAACGTCCTGACTTTC.

This clonotype was counted only a few times. The V call is TRBV12-3 or TRBV12-4, the J call TRBJ1-5, with 7 bases fitting TRBD1. The V and J ends lost 6 bases and 5 bases, in that order; junction bases with no gene match: 7. The CDR3 loop spans 14 amino acids. DNA of the CDR3: TGTGCCAGCAGCGTAGGGGGCCTGGATCAGCCCCAGCATTTT. This translates into CASSVGGLDQPQHF.

At least ten counts were recorded for this clonotype. The gene calls are TRBV24-1 and TRBJ2-2; perhaps TRBD2 as D (5 bases). Germline V gives CDR1 KGHDR, CDR2 SFDVKD. Trimming pared 7 bases from V and 4 bases from J, leaving 15 bases between. The CDR3 spans 15 residues. CDR3 loop: CATSGKAFGTGELFF. The CDR3 nucleotides are TGTGCCACCAGCGGGAAGGCGTTTGGCACCGGGGAGCTGTTTTTT.

V usage is TRBV12-3 or TRBV12-4 and J usage is TRBJ2-1, with TRBD1 matching 9 bases. CDR3 length: 15 residues. V shed 6 bases and J 3 bases; nucleotides not matched to a gene: 6. CDR3: CASSRRDRDYNEQFF. The DNA of the CDR3 is TGTGCCAGCAGCCGACGGGACAGGGACTACAATGAGCAGTTCTTC.

Many counts were recorded for this clonotype. The chain carries TRBV4-3 and TRBJ2-7; D may be TRBD1 or TRBD2 (5 bases each). The CDR3 is 15 residues long. The germline V gene encodes CDR1 LGHNA and CDR2 YSLEER. V dropped 1 base and J dropped 1 base, with 11 bases sitting between them. CDR3 sequence: CASSQGRGGSYEQYF. The CDR3 region has the DNA TGCGCCAGCAGCCAAGGTCGGGGCGGGTCCTACGAGCAGTACTTC.

The chain uses TRBV28 and TRBJ2-5; 7 bases line up with TRBD1. Germline CDR1 is MDHEN and CDR2 is SYDVKM. Trimming cost V 4 bases and J 7 bases; bases outside gene matches: 15. The CDR3 covers 16 residues. Written as DNA, the CDR3 is TGTGCCAGCAGTTCCCGGACAGGAGCCTCCTCAAGGACCCAGTACTTC. It codes for CASSSRTGASSRTQYF.

This clonotype has more than one count but fewer than ten. The V call is TRBV6-1, the J call TRBJ2-1, with D unresolved. V lost 7 bases to trimming and J lost 4 bases, with 11 bases between them. The CDR3 spans 13 residues. Looked up from germline, CDR1 is MNHNS and CDR2 is SASEGT. The CDR3 region has the DNA TGTGCCAGCACAGAGCTGGGGTACAATGAGCAGTTCTTC. As protein: CASTELGYNEQFF.

This clonotype was observed at least ten times. The V gene is TRBV5-5, the J gene TRBJ1-1, with D maybe TRBD1 (6 bases). Trimming pared 0 bases from V and 3 bases from J, leaving 18 bases between. Germline V gives CDR1 SGHKS, CDR2 YYEKEE (reference sequence). The CDR3 contains 17 residues. The DNA for the CDR3 is TGTGCCAGCAGCTTGGCACGGGGGGCTTATGGATACACTGAAGCTTTCTTT. This encodes CASSLARGAYGYTEAFF.

This clonotype was seen many times. This chain joins TRBV20-1 and TRBJ2-3; D may be TRBD2 (5 bases). CDR3 length equals 16 residues. Per the germline V gene, CDR1 is DFQATT and CDR2 is SNEGSKA (reference sequence). V lost 0 bases, J lost 2 bases, and 15 bases lay in between. In DNA, the CDR3 is TGCAGTGCTAGAGATCACAGCGGAATGCCCACAGATACGCAGTATTTT. Its translation: CSARDHSGMPTDTQYF.

The chain links TRBV30 to TRBJ2-6; D remains unclear. Germline V CDR1 and CDR2: GTSNPN, SVGIG (reference sequence). This CDR3 contains 14 residues. The V gene lost 4 bases and the J gene lost 2 bases, with 9 bases spanning the gap. Here the CDR3 DNA reads TGTGCCTGGAAACTTATTGCTGGGGCCAACGTCCTGACTTTC. Protein product: CAWKLIAGANVLTF.

This clonotype was counted at least ten times. The chain joins TRBV7-6 to TRBJ2-2, with D unclear. This CDR3 has 12 amino acids. Germline V gene data show CDR1 as SGHVS and CDR2 as FNYEAQ. V lost 2 bases and J lost 6, with 4 bases in between. The DNA of the CDR3 is TGTGCCAGCAGCTTAATGTCCGGGGAGCTGTTTTTT. This encodes CASSLMSGELFF. Full variable domain (rest looked up from reference TRBV7-6 and TRBJ2-2): GAGVSQSPRYKVTKRGQDVALRCDPISGHVSLYWYRQALGQGPEFLTYFNYEAQQDKSGLPNDRFSAERPEGSISTLTIQRTEQRDSAMYRCASSLMSGELFFGEGSRLTVL.

This clonotype has more than one count but fewer than ten. J is TRBJ2-7 and V is TRBV7-9; 7 bases match TRBD2. This CDR3 has 15 residues. V trimming: 5 bases; J trimming: 4 bases; junction bases outside the gene matches: 11. Germline V gene lookup returns CDR1 SEHNR and CDR2 FQNEAQ (reference sequence). DNA of the CDR3: TGTGCCAGCAGCCCGCCCGGCATTAGCGGGTACGAGCAGTACTTC. Translated, it gives CASSPPGISGYEQYF.

Many counts were recorded for this clonotype. The chain links TRBV2 to TRBJ2-1, with D unclear. The ends were cut back, 0 bases at V and 3 bases at J, with 9 bases in the middle. Looked up from germline, CDR1 is SNHLY and CDR2 is FYNNEI. CDR3 length: 15 amino acids. CDR3 DNA sequence: TGTGCCAGCAGTGAAGCGGTAGCCCGCTACAATGAGCAGTTCTTC. Translation gives CASSEAVARYNEQFF.

The table lists this clonotype with a few counts. The rearrangement joins TRBV10-2 to TRBJ2-3; D possibly corresponds to TRBD2 (5 bases). Trimming took 3 bases from V and 2 from J, leaving 6 bases between them. This CDR3 contains 13 residues. CDR1 is WSHSY and CDR2 is SAAADI in the germline V gene. DNA for the CDR3: TGCGCCAGCAGTGAAGACTACACAGATACGCAGTATTTT. This codes for CASSEDYTDTQYF.

This clonotype was observed at least ten times. This sequence joins TRBV20-1 and TRBJ2-2, with D unresolved. Per the germline V gene, CDR1 is DFQATT and CDR2 is SNEGSKA (reference sequence). The CDR3 loop spans 14 amino acids. Trimming pared 3 bases from V and 3 bases from J, leaving 11 bases between. CDR3 loop: CSASASAHTGELFF. The CDR3 DNA follows: TGCAGTGCTAGTGCCAGCGCCCACACCGGGGAGCTGTTTTTT.

The chain carries TRBV6-6 and TRBJ2-5, with D uncertain. The CDR3 runs to 13 residues. With 3 bases removed from V and 5 bases from J, the gap between germline ends came to 10 bases. Germline values: CDR1 MNHNY, CDR2 SVGAGI (reference sequence). The CDR3 DNA follows: TGTGCCAGCAGTTATTACGACATGGAGACCCAGTACTTC. Amino acid sequence: CASSYYDMETQYF.

This chain uses TRBV11-2 with TRBJ2-7; the match to TRBD2 covers 7 bases. Germline-derived CDR1 and CDR2 are SGHAT and FQNNGV. The length of the CDR3 is 15 residues. The V segment lost 5 bases and the J segment 5 bases; nucleotides outside the gene matches: 12. CDR3 sequence reads: CASSQGGRLADEQYF. The CDR3 DNA is TGTGCCAGCAGCCAAGGCGGGAGACTCGCGGACGAGCAGTACTTC.

This clonotype showed up just a few times. The V call is TRBV7-9, the J call TRBJ2-5; D is unresolved. V lost 7 bases and J lost 5, with 14 bases in between. Looked up from germline, CDR1 is SEHNR and CDR2 is FQNEAQ (reference sequence). The CDR3 contains 13 residues. The CDR3 DNA sequence: TGTGCCAGCAAGGCGCCCGCGGTTGAGACCCAGTACTTC. Its translation is CASKAPAVETQYF.